This TCR beta chain was documented in a study of T cells in Graves' hyperthyroidism and ophthalmopathy. Trimming pared 5 bases from V and 13 bases from J, leaving 15 bases between. CDR1 and CDR2 from the germline V gene are SEHNR and FQNEAQ (reference sequence). This CDR3 spans 12 amino acids. This clonotype was seen a few times. TCR beta CDR3 region amplification was performed from RNA transcripts. The HTBI primer set drove a first-round RT-PCR of the TCR CDR3. TCRdb used MiXCR to reprocess the multiplex PCR reads, holding one entry per CDR3 protein. Among some 270,000 distinct CDR3 sequences listed, approximately 14% were seen once.

The sequence derives from a woman aged 40 to 50 with Graves' hyperthyroidism. What was sequenced was blood. This chain uses TRBV7-9 with TRBJ2-4; the D is unclear. The CDR3: CASSTLDGRQYF. The CDR3 DNA reads as TGTGCCAGCAGCACCCTAGACGGTAGACAGTACTTC.